This TCR beta chain originates from a study of T cells after yellow fever vaccination. Study observations and caveats: The study found a weaker secondary response that peaked faster, day 5 versus 15. Clonotypes appearing in both CD4 and CD8 compartments existed, and their share was small. Post-booster reappearance was seen for most primary-vaccination clones (around 96% CD4, roughly 88% CD8).

The length of the CDR3 is 17 residues. Germline-derived CDR1 and CDR2 are SEHNR and FQNEAQ (reference sequence). V was pared by 5 bases and J by 2 bases, with 12 bases of the junction left unmatched. From the 5' RACE reads, TCRdb called clonotypes with MiXCR, one entry per CDR3 protein. The table records tens of thousands of distinct CDR3 sequences, 7.5% to 8% of them present only once. To note about this clonotype: As yet, its antigen is unknown.

The starting material was CD8+ T cells sorted from PBMCs, obtained on the day of the yellow fever booster vaccination. This receptor was identified in a man younger than 40 who received the YFV17D yellow fever vaccine. V gene TRBV7-9 combines with J gene TRBJ2-3, with 8 bases fitting TRBD2. The CDR3 reads CASSAGRGGPLTDTQYF. CDR3 in DNA: TGTGCCAGCAGCGCCGGCCGGGGGGGGCCCCTCACAGATACGCAGTATTTT.